This T cell receptor beta chain was sequenced in a study of PD-L1 blockade in urothelial cancer. Looking at the study overall: Starting in the mid-2010s, patients were given atezolizumab (1,200 mg intravenously every 3 weeks). About 90% of the roughly 29 patients were men who had bladder-origin urothelial cancer. Blood yielded a median of around 150,000 T cells per sample.

Time point: pretreatment peripheral blood. Sampling of each patient yielded between 1 and 8 specimens, collected pretreatment and on-treatment. V shed 5 bases, J shed 4 bases, and the junction held 5 bases outside the gene matches. Germline V gene lookup returns CDR1 LNHDA and CDR2 SQIVND (reference sequence). CDR3 length equals 14 residues. TCRdb's table, derived via immunoSEQ multiplex PCR, lists solely in-frame clones and lacks some. The table lists more than 50,000 clones, 81% of them singletons. This receptor was obtained from a man between 65 and 79 years old with urothelial cancer. The input for sequencing was PBMCs, taken around atezolizumab (anti-PD-L1) treatment. The chain employs TRBV19 and TRBJ1-2; TRBD1 agrees at 9 bases. DNA for the CDR3: TGTGCCAGTAGTCAACAGGGGGCGGCCTATGGCTACACCTTC. Amino acid sequence: CASSQQGAAYGYTF.